This T cell receptor (beta chain) was sequenced during a study of blood T cell repertoires in COVID-19 (dated by TCRdb to the early 2020s). Regarding the study in general: Samples from collaborators originated in the United States, Italy and Spain and spanned both the acute and convalescent phases of COVID-19. Samples came from the ongoing ImmuneRACE study (first 160 participants) plus 1,254 subjects from 6 global collaborators. The repertoires were released in a freely available public database intended as a resource for research on the immune response to SARS-CoV-2. The sample metadata nearly always contained a de-identified subject ID, COVID-19 status, age in years and sex. The prospective study material was composed of cDNA or gDNA derived from T cells, B-cell-depleted T cells, or PBMCs. Where available, HLA class I and class II types were taken from metadata supplied by the sample provider and were not determined by assay-based typing. The dataset comprised deeply sampled blood TCRbeta repertoires from subjects exposed to, actively infected with, or recovered from COVID-19.

Each collaborating institution followed its own protocols to collect whole blood in K2EDTA tubes. For TCRbeta analysis, collaborator samples were shipped as frozen whole blood, as isolated PBMCs, or as DNA extracted from either sample type. A word on this clone: This clone's antigen is unknown. No clone much larger than this one lies a single base away; base qualities are absent.

Study-wide findings and limitations: The amount of clinical and demographic metadata varied by source and participant and was provided uncurated.

TCRbeta CDR3 regions were amplified from genomic DNA using the immunoSEQ Assay, a bias-controlled multiplex PCR. From the authors' description of their analysis: The number of nucleated cells in each sample was estimated from the amplification of reference gene primers within the assay. To quantify the absolute abundance of each unique TCRbeta CDR3 rearrangement, sequence reads were collapsed and filtered. For each sample, productive Simpson clonality was calculated by taking the square root of Simpson's diversity index across productive rearrangements. This immuneACCESS table, as held by TCRdb, lists in-frame sequences with V and J called but not all clones. Of the missing ones, under half trace to an unresolved V gene in checked studies; the others have no known cause. V, J and clone size were drawn from that table, and D and trimming were deduced from the DNA. The sample profile shows around 130,000 clones; around 84% of them were found once. The ten largest clones represent about 17% of the sample.

The sample taken for sequencing was peripheral blood. This receptor was identified in a woman aged 80 or over with acute or convalescent COVID-19.

The sequenced DNA: TGTGCCAGCAGCCCCCACTATCGTCTAAGCACTGAAGCTTTCTTT. It specifies CASSPHYRLSTEAFF. The V and J segments used are TRBV7-8 and TRBJ1-1; no D segment can be confidently identified. The cysteine opens and the phenylalanine closes a CDR3 of 15 amino acids. The retained sequence is limited to the CDR3, 45 bases, with the frame set at the first base. V sheds 5 bases and J sheds 4 bases, leaving 17 bases between their ends. CDR1 and CDR2 were assigned from the germline V gene as SGHVS and FQNEAQ.